These T cell receptor beta chains were read from a single sample in a study of shared clonotypes between healthy human individuals. Clones were read by immunoSEQ multiplex PCR, and TCRdb kept only the in-frame ones, dropping some. This sample carries 230,000 or so clones, approximately 70% of them seen once, and the ten largest clones take roughly 11%. The sample was memory CD4+ T cells sorted from blood. The receptors come from a man younger than 40 in good health. The CDR3 runs from the conserved cysteine through the conserved F or W. Each record gives: V gene, D gene, clone size, J gene, CDR3 DNA, CDR3 protein. The D gene is left open where the match is weak. Some rows have no size entry. The others give once, few or many, or a class for an expanded clone.

TRBV28,.,many,TRBJ1-4,TGTGCCAGCAGTCCCTTCACAGGGAAACATGAAAAACTGTTTTTT,CASSPFTGKHEKLFF
TRBV19,.,.,TRBJ1-2,TGTGCCAGTAGTATTAGACAGCTCATTCACTATGGCTACACCTTC,CASSIRQLIHYGYTF
TRBV27,TRBD1,.,TRBJ2-7,TGTGCCAGCAGTCCCGGGACAGGTGGTGCCTACGAGCAGTACTTC,CASSPGTGGAYEQYF
TRBV18,TRBD1,.,TRBJ1-1,TGTGCCAGCTCACCGAAAGCACGGGACAGGGCGAACACTGAAGCTTTCTTT,CASSPKARDRANTEAFF
TRBV10-3,.,.,TRBJ2-2,TGTGCCATCAGGGGAGAGACCGGGGAGCTGTTTTTT,CAIRGETGELFF
TRBV28,.,.,TRBJ1-1,TGTGCCAGCAGATCTGGACCTGAAGCTTTCTTT,CASRSGPEAFF
TRBV7-6,.,.,TRBJ1-5,TGTGCCAGCAGCTTAGCGCATGATCAGCCCCAGCATTTT,CASSLAHDQPQHF
TRBV15,TRBD2,.,TRBJ2-7,TGTGCCACCAGCAGAGATCTAGGACTAGCGGGAGGGCCCTACGAGCAGTACTTC,CATSRDLGLAGGPYEQYF
TRBV7-9,.,.,TRBJ2-7,TGTGCCAGCAGCCCATCCTACAGGGATGACTACGAGCAGTACTTC,CASSPSYRDDYEQYF
TRBV4-2,TRBD2,.,TRBJ2-1,TGTGCCAGCAGCCAAGACACTAGCGGAGCCACCTACAATGAGCAGTTCTTC,CASSQDTSGATYNEQFF
TRBV10-1,.,few,TRBJ1-5,TGCGCCAGCAGCCCCGGACTCAATCAGCCCCAGCATTTT,CASSPGLNQPQHF
TRBV9,.,.,TRBJ1-1,TGTGCCAGCAGCGTGGACATATTGAACACTGAAGCTTTCTTT,CASSVDILNTEAFF
TRBV5-6,.,.,TRBJ2-1,TGTGCCAGCAGCTTGGCCAGTAGGATCTCCTACAATGAGCAGTTCTTC,CASSLASRISYNEQFF
TRBV7-6,.,.,TRBJ2-2,TGTGCCAGCAGCTCCCTTTTCCAGGGGAATGTGGTGGGGGAGCTGTTTTTT,CASSSLFQGNVVGELFF
TRBV5-1,.,.,TRBJ2-1,TGCGCCAGCAGCTTGGGGGCGGGAAGCTCCTACAATGAGCAGTTCTTC,CASSLGAGSSYNEQFF
TRBV4-3,TRBD2,.,TRBJ2-3,TGCGCCAGCAGCCAAAGGGCGGGAGCAGGTTATACGCAGTATTTT,CASSQRAGAGYTQYF
TRBV7-2,.,.,TRBJ2-5,TGTGCCAGCAGCTTAGTCTGGGCCCTCCAAGAGACCCAGTACTTC,CASSLVWALQETQYF
TRBV5-1,TRBD2,.,TRBJ2-1,TGCGCCAGCAGCTTGGCGCTCGCGGGAGCCCACAATGAGCAGTTCTTC,CASSLALAGAHNEQFF
TRBV7-8,.,.,TRBJ2-2,TGTGCCAGCAGCCGGGACACACCGAACACCGGGGAGCTGTTTTTT,CASSRDTPNTGELFF
TRBV27,TRBD2,.,TRBJ2-3,TGTGCCAGCAGTTTAAACTCCTTTGGGACTAGCGGGAGTTCGGGTACAGATACGCAGTATTTT,CASSLNSFGTSGSSGTDTQYF
TRBV28,TRBD1,.,TRBJ1-5,TGTGCCAGCAGCGGGGACAGGGGGTATCAGCCCCAGCATTTT,CASSGDRGYQPQHF
TRBV5-1,TRBD2,.,TRBJ2-3,TGCGCCAGCAGCATCGGGACTAGCGGGAGGGCCGGCACAGATACGCAGTATTTT,CASSIGTSGRAGTDTQYF
TRBV5-1,TRBD2,.,TRBJ2-2,TGCGCCAGCAGCTTGTTGGCGGGAGGTGCCGGGGAGCTGTTTTTT,CASSLLAGGAGELFF
TRBV6-6,.,.,TRBJ2-1,TGTGCCAGCAGTTACGGAGGGCCAGGGGCCTACAATGAGCAGTTCTTC,CASSYGGPGAYNEQFF
TRBV2,.,.,TRBJ1-2,TGTGCCAGCAGTCCCGGACAGAGCTATGGCTACACCTTC,CASSPGQSYGYTF
TRBV7-8,.,.,TRBJ2-5,TGTGCCAGCAGCGGACCGGGACCAAAAGAGACCCAGTACTTC,CASSGPGPKETQYF
TRBV5-1,.,.,TRBJ1-2,TGCGCCAGCAGCTTGGGAGGGTCGGCGAACTATGGCTACACCTTC,CASSLGGSANYGYTF
TRBV7-9,.,.,TRBJ2-3,TGTGCCAGCAGCTTAGTGCAGGGCGGAACAGATACGCAGTATTTT,CASSLVQGGTDTQYF
TRBV7-9,.,.,TRBJ2-6,TGTGCCAGCAGCTTAGCCTCGGTCTCTGGGGCCAACGTCCTGACTTTC,CASSLASVSGANVLTF
TRBV9,.,.,TRBJ2-2,TGTAGGGGAGCGAAACCGAACACCGGGGAGCTGTTTTTT,CRGAKPNTGELFF
TRBV6-6,.,.,TRBJ2-1,TGTGCCAGCAGTTCGCCGACTCTAACCCATGAGCAGTTCTTC,CASSSPTLTHEQFF
TRBV19,TRBD1,.,TRBJ1-4,TGTGCCAGTGCCGGGACAGGGGAAGAAAAACTGTTTTTT,CASAGTGEEKLFF
TRBV29-1,.,.,TRBJ1-2,TGCAGCGTTGGGGTTCCTGGCAGTAACTATGGCTACACCTTC,CSVGVPGSNYGYTF
TRBV9,TRBD2,.,TRBJ2-2,TGTGCCAGCAGCCCTCGACTAGCGGGAGCCACCGGGGAGCTGTTTTTT,CASSPRLAGATGELFF
TRBV6-5,.,few,TRBJ2-7,TGTGCCAGCAGTTACTGGGTCGGCCGGAGGATTTACGAGCAGTACTTC,CASSYWVGRRIYEQYF
TRBV11-2,.,.,TRBJ1-1,TGTGCCAGCACCCCAGCGACGGCCGGTACTGAAGCTTTCTTT,CASTPATAGTEAFF
TRBV19,TRBD2,.,TRBJ2-3,TGTGCCAGTAGTGTCCAACTAGCGGGAGACACAGATACGCAGTATTTT,CASSVQLAGDTDTQYF
TRBV4-1,TRBD2,.,TRBJ2-7,TGCGCCAGCAGCCAAGGAGGACTAGCGGGGTCCTACGAGCAGTACTTC,CASSQGGLAGSYEQYF
TRBV6-1,.,many,TRBJ1-5,TGTGCCAGCAGTGAAGGTTCGGGCATGAATCAGCCCCAGCATTTT,CASSEGSGMNQPQHF
TRBV7-2,.,.,TRBJ1-5,TGTGCCAGCAGCGTTACAGGGATAGGCCAGCCCCAGCATTTT,CASSVTGIGQPQHF
TRBV19,TRBD2,.,TRBJ2-1,TGTGCCAGTAGTACCCGGGGACTAGCAGCATCCTACAATGAGCAGTTCTTC,CASSTRGLAASYNEQFF
TRBV28,.,.,TRBJ1-1,TGTGCCAGCAGCCCCCCCGGTTCGAACACTGAAGCTTTCTTT,CASSPPGSNTEAFF
TRBV6-1,TRBD2,.,TRBJ2-1,TGTGCCAGCAGTGCGACTAGCTTGTGGTATGAGCAGTTCTTC,CASSATSLWYEQFF
TRBV4-3,.,.,TRBJ2-1,TGCGCCAGCAGCCACTTAGGGAATCGTGAGCAGTTCTTC,CASSHLGNREQFF
TRBV10-2,.,.,TRBJ2-1,TGCGCCAGCAGTGAGTCGTGGGGGGAGCAGTTCTTC,CASSESWGEQFF
TRBV7-6,TRBD1,.,TRBJ2-5,TGTGCCAGCAGCTTGGCGGGACAGGGGGCACAAGAGACCCAGTACTTC,CASSLAGQGAQETQYF
TRBV27,TRBD1,.,TRBJ1-5,TGTGCCAGCAGTTTTGACAACAGGGGGCTAAGAGTCCCACAGCCCCAGCATTTT,CASSFDNRGLRVPQPQHF
TRBV15,.,few,TRBJ2-7,TGTGCCACCAGCCCTTCAGGGGTCCGCGAGCAGTACTTC,CATSPSGVREQYF
TRBV5-1,TRBD1,.,TRBJ1-3,TGCGCCAGCAGCTTGGGACAGGGGGGAAACACCATATATTTT,CASSLGQGGNTIYF